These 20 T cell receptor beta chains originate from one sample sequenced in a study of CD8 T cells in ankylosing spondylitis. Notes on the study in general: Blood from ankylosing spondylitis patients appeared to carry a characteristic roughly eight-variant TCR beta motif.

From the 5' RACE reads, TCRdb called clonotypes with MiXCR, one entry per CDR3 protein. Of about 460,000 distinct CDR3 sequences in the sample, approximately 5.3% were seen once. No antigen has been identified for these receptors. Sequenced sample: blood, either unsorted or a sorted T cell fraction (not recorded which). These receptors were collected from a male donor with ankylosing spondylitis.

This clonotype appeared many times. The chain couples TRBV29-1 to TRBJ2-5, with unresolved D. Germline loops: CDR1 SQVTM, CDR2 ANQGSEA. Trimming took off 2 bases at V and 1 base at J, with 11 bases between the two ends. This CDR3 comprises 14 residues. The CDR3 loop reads CSVENRRLQETQYF. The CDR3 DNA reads TGCAGCGTTGAAAATCGGCGGCTCCAAGAGACCCAGTACTTC.

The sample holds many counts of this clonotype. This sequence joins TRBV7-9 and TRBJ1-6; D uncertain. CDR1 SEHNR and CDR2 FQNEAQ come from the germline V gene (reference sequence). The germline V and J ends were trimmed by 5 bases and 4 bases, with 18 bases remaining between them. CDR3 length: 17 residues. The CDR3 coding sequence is TGTGCCAGCAGCACCCCGGCGGGCGGAGATTATAATTCACCCCTCCACTTT. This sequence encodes CASSTPAGGDYNSPLHF.

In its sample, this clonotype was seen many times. The CDR3 sequence: CASSPLGEYRGDTQYF. The CDR3 DNA is TGTGCCAGCAGCCCCCTGGGCGAGTACCGGGGGGATACGCAGTATTTT. V and J are TRBV7-9 and TRBJ2-3, with D possibly TRBD2 on 6 matching bases. From germline, CDR1 is SEHNR and CDR2 FQNEAQ (reference sequence). The V end lost 5 bases, the J end lost 6 bases, and 21 bases lay between the germline ends. The CDR3 spans 16 residues.

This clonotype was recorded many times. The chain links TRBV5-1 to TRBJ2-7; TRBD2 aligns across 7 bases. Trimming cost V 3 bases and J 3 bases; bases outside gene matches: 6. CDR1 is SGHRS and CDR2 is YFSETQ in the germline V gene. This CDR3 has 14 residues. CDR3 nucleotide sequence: TGCGCCAGCAGCTCCATCTCGGGGGGCTACGAGCAGTACTTC. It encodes CASSSISGGYEQYF.

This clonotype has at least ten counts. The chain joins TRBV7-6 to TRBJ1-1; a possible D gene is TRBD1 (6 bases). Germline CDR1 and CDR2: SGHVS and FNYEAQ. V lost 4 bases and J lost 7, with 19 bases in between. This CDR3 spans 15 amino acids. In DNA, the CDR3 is TGTGCCAGCAGCTCCCTAAGGGGGGCGATAGATGAAGCTTTCTTT. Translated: CASSSLRGAIDEAFF.

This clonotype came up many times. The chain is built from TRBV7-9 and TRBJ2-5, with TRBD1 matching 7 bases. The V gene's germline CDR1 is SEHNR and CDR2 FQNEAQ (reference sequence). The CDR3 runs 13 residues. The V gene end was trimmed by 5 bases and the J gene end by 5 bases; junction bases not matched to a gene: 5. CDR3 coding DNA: TGTGCCAGCAGCGAGACAGGGCCTGAGACCCAGTACTTC. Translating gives CASSETGPETQYF.

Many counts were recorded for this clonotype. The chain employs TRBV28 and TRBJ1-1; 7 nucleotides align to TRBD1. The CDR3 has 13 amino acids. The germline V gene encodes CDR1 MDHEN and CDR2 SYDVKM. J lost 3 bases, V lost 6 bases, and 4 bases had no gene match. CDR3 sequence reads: CASRATGDTEAFF. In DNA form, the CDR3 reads TGTGCCAGCAGGGCTACAGGGGACACTGAAGCTTTCTTT.

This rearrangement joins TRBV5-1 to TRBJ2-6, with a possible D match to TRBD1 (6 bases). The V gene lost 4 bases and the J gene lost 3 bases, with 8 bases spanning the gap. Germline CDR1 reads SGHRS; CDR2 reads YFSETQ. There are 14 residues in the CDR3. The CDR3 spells CASSQGLGANVLTF. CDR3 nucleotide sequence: TGCGCCAGCAGCCAGGGGCTTGGGGCCAACGTCCTGACTTTC.

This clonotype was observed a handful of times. CDR3 protein: CASSQDRVGTGELFF. CDR3 DNA: TGTGCCAGCAGCCAAGATCGGGTCGGCACCGGGGAGCTGTTTTTT. The chain uses TRBV4-2 and TRBJ2-2; no firm D call. The CDR3 length is 15 residues. Per the germline V gene, CDR1 is LGHNA and CDR2 is YNFKEQ. V was clipped by 0 bases and J by 4 bases, with 9 bases between them.

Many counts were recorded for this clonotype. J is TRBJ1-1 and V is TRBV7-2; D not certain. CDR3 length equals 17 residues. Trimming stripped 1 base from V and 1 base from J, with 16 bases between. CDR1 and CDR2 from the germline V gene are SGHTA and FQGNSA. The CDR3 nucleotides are TGTGCCAGCAGCTTAGGGGAGAGAGGAAAGGAGAACACTGAAGCTTTCTTT. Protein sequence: CASSLGERGKENTEAFF.

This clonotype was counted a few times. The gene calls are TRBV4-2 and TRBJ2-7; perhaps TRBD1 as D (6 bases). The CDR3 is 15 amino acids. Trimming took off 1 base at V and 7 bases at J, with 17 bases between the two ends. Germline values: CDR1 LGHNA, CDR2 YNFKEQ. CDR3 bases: TGTGCCAGCAGCCAAGTCGAAAGCCCAGGGGTTGAGCAGTACTTC. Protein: CASSQVESPGVEQYF.

The CDR3 DNA reads as TGCAGTGCCCCCTTTGGGGACAGGGGGGGGATCTACGAGCAGTACTTC. Its protein is CSAPFGDRGGIYEQYF. The chain recombines TRBV20-1 with TRBJ2-7; 11 bases fit TRBD1. The CDR3 sequence is 16 residues long. CDR1 is DFQATT, CDR2 SNEGSKA, per germline (reference sequence). V was clipped by 6 bases and J by 3 bases; unmatched bases: 13.

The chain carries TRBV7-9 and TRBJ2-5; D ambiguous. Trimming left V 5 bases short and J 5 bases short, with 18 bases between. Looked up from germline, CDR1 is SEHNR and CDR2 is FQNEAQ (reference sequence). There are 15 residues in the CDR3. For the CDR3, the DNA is TGTGCCAGCAGCACCATCGTGGAAGGGCCGGAGACCCAGTACTTC. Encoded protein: CASSTIVEGPETQYF.

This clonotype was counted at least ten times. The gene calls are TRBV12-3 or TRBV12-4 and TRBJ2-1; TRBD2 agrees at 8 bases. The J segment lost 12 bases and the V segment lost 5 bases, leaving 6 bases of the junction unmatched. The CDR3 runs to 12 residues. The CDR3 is CASSRAGGGQFF. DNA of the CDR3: TGTGCCAGCAGTCGCGCGGGGGGAGGGCAGTTCTTC.

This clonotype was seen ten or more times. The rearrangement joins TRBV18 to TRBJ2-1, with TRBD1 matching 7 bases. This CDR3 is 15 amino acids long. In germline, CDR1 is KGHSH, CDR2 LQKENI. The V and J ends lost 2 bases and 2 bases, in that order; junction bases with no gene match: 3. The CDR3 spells CASSPDRAAYNEQFF. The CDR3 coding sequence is TGTGCCAGCTCACCAGACAGGGCCGCCTACAATGAGCAGTTCTTC.

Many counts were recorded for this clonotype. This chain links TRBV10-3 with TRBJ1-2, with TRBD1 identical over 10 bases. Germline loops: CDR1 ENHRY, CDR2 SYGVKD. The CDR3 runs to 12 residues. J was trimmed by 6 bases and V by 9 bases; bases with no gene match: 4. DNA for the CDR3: TGTGCCATTCGTGGACAGGGGGATGGCTACACCTTC. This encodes CAIRGQGDGYTF.

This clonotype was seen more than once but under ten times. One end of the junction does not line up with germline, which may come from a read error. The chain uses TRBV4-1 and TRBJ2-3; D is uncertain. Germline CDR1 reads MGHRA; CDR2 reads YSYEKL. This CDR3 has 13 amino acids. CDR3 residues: CASSQVSTVTRYF. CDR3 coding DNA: TGCGCCAGCAGCCAAGTCTCTACCGTTACGCGATACTTT.

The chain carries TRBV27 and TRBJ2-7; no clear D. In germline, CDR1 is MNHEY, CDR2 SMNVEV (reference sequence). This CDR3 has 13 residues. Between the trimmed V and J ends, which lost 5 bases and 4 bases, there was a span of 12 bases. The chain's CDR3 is CASSPPTDYEQYF. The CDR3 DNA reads TGTGCCAGCAGTCCCCCGACGGATTACGAGCAGTACTTC.

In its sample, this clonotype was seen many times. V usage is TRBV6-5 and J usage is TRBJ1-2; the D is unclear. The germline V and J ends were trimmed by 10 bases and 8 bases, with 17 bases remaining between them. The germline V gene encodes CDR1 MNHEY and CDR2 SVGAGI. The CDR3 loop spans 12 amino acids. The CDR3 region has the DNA TGTGCCACATCCACCGGACTTAGGGGCTACACCTTC. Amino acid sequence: CATSTGLRGYTF.

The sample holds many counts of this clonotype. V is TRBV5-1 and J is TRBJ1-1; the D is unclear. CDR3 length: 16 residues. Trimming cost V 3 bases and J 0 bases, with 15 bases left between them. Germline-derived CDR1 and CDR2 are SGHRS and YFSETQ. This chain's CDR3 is CASSWPPGSMNTEAFF. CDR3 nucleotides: TGCGCCAGCAGCTGGCCACCAGGATCCATGAACACTGAAGCTTTCTTT. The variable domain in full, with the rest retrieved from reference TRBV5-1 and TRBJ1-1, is KAGVTQTPRYLIKTRGQQVTLSCSPISGHRSVSWYQQTPGQGLQFLFEYFSETQRNKGNFPGRFSGRQFSNSRSEMNVSTLELGDSALYLCASSWPPGSMNTEAFFGQGTRLTVV.